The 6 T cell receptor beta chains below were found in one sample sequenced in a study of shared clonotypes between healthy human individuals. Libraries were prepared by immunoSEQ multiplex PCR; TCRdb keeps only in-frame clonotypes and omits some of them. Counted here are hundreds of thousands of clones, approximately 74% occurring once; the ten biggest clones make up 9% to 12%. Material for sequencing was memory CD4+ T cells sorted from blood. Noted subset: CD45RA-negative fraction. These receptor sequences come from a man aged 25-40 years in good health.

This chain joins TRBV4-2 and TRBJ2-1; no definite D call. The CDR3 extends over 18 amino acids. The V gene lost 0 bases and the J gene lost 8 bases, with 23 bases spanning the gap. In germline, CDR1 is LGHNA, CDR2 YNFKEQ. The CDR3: CASSQDPLSAVLLYEQFF. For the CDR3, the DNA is TGTGCCAGCAGCCAAGATCCCCTAAGCGCGGTACTTTTATATGAGCAGTTCTTC.

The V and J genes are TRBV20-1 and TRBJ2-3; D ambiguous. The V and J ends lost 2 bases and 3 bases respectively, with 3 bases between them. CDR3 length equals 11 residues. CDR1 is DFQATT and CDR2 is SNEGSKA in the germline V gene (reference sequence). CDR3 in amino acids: CSARWTDTQYF. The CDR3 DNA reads TGCAGTGCTAGATGGACAGATACGCAGTATTTT.

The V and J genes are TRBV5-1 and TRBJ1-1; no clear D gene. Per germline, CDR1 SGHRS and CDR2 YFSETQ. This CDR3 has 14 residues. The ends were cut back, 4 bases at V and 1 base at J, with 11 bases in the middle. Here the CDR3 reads CASSGFGRNTEAFF. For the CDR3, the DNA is TGCGCCAGCAGCGGATTCGGACGGAACACTGAAGCTTTCTTT.

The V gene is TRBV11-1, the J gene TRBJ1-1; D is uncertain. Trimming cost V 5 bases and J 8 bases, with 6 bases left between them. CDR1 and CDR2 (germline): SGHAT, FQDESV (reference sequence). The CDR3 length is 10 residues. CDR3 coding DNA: TGTGCCAGCAGCGGAGGAGAAGCTTTCTTT. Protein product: CASSGGEAFF.

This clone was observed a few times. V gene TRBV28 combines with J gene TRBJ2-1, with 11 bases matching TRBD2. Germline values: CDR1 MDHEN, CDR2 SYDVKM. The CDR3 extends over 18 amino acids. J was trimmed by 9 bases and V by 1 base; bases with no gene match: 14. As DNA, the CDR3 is TGTGCCAGCAGTTTATTTACGTCACTAGCGGGAGTTGACCTTGAGCAGTTCTTC. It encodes CASSLFTSLAGVDLEQFF.

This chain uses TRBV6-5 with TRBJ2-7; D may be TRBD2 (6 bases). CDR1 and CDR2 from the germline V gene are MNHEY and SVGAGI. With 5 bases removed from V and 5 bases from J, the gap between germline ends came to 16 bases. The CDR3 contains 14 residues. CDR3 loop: CASSMPGAPDEQYF. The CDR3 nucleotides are TGTGCCAGCAGTATGCCGGGAGCCCCGGACGAGCAGTACTTC.